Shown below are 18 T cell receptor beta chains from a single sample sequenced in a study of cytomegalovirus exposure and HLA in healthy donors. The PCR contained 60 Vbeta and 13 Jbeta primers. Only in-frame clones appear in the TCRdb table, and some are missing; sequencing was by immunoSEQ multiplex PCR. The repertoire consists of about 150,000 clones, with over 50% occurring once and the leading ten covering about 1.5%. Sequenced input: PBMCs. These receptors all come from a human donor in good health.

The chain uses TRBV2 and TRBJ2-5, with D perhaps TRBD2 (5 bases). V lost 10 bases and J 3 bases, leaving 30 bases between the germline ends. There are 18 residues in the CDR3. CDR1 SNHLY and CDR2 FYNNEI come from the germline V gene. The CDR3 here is CATSSPTHTDFEKETQYF. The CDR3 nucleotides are TGTGCCACCTCAAGCCCAACCCACACGGACTTCGAAAAAGAGACCCAGTACTTC. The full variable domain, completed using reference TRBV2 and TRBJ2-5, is EPEVTQTPSHQVTQMGQEVILRCVPISNHLYFYWYRQILGQKVEFLVSFYNNEISEKSEIFDDQFSVERPDGSNFTLKIRSTKLEDSAMYFCATSSPTHTDFEKETQYFGPGTRLLVL.

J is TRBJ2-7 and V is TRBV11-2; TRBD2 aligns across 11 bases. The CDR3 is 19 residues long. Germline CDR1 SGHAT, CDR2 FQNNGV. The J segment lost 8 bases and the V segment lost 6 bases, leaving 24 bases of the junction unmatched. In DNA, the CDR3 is TGTGCCAGCAGACCACTACCCAGGGGGACTAGCGGCTCTTACTCCCAGCAGTACTTC. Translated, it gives CASRPLPRGTSGSYSQQYF.

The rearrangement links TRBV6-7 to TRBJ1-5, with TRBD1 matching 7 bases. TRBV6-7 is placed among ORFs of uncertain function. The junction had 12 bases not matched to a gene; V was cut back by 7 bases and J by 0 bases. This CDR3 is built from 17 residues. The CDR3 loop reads CASIEDRTFHSNQPQHF. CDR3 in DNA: TGTGCCAGCATCGAGGACAGGACGTTTCATAGCAATCAGCCCCAGCATTTT.

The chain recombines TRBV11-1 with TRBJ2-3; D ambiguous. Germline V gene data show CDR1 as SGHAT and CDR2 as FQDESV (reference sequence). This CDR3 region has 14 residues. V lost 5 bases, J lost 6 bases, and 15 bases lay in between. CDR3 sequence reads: CASSPVSTSDTQYF. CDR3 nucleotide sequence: TGTGCCAGCAGCCCAGTCTCGACATCGGATACGCAGTATTTT.

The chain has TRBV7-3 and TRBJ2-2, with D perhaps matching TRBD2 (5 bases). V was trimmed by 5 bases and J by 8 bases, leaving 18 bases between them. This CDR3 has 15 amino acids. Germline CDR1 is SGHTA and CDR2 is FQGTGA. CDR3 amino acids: CASSPRVTRGGELFF. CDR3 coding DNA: TGTGCCAGCAGCCCACGGGTTACTCGGGGTGGGGAGCTGTTTTTT.

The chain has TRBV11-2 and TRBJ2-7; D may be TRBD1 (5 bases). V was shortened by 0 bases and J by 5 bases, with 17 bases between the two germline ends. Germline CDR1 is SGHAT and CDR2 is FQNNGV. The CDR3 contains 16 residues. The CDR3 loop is CASSLDLKGLVHEQYF. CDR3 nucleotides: TGTGCCAGCAGCTTAGATCTAAAGGGGCTCGTCCACGAGCAGTACTTC.

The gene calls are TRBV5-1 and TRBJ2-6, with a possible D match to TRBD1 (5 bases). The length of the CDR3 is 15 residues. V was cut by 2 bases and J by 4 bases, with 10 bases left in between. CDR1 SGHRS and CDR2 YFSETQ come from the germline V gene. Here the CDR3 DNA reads TGCGCCAGCAGCTTTTGGGGCGACGGGGCCAACGTCCTGACTTTC. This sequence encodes CASSFWGDGANVLTF.

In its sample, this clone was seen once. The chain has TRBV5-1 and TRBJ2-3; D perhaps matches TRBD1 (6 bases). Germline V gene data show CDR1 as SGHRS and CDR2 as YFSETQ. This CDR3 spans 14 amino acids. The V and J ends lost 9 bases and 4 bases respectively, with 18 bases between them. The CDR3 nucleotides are TGCGCCACCAATCCTGGGGGCGCCTCAGATACGCAGTATTTT. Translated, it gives CATNPGGASDTQYF.

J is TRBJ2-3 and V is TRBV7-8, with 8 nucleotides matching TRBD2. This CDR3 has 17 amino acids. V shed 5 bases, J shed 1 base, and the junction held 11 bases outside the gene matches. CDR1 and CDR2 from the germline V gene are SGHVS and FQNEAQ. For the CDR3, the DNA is TGTGCCAGCAGCCCAACCGGGGGGGCGCGGGGCACAGATACGCAGTATTTT. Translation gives CASSPTGGARGTDTQYF.

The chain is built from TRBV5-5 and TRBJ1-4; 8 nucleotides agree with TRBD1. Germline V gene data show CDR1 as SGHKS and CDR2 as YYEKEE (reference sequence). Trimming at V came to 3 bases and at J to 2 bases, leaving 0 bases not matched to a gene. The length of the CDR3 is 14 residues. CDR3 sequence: CASSWDRTNEKLFF. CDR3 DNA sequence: TGTGCCAGCAGCTGGGACAGGACTAATGAAAAACTGTTTTTT.

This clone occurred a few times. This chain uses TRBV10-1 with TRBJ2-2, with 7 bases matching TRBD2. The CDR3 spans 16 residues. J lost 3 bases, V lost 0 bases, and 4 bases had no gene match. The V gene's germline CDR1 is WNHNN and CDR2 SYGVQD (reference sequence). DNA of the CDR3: TGCGCCAGCAGTGAGTCGGCTAGCGGCTACACCGGGGAGCTGTTTTTT. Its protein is CASSESASGYTGELFF.

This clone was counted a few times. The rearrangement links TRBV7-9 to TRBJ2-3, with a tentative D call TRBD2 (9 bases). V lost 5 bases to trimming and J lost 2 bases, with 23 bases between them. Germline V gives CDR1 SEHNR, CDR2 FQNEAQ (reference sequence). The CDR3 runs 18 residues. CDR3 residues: CASSRTGRGGGPTDTQYF. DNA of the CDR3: TGTGCCAGCAGCCGGACAGGGCGGGGGGGAGGACCCACAGATACGCAGTATTTT.

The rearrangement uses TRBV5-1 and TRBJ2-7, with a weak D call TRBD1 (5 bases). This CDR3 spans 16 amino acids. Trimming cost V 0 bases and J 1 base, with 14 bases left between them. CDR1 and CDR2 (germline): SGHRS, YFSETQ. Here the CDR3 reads CASSLVSGPTSYEQYF. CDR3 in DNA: TGCGCCAGCAGCTTGGTCTCAGGGCCTACTTCCTACGAGCAGTACTTC.

The DNA of the CDR3 is TGTGCCAGCAGCGCTCTAGCGGACAATGAGCAGTTCTTC. Translating it yields CASSALADNEQFF. The chain is built from TRBV2 and TRBJ2-1, with 7 positions matching TRBD2. The trim removed 6 bases at V and 5 bases at J, leaving 4 bases unmatched. CDR1 is SNHLY and CDR2 is FYNNEI in the germline V gene. The CDR3 runs to 13 residues. Based on the CDR3 plus reference TRBV2 and TRBJ2-1, the full variable domain is EPEVTQTPSHQVTQMGQEVILRCVPISNHLYFYWYRQILGQKVEFLVSFYNNEISEKSEIFDDQFSVERPDGSNFTLKIRSTKLEDSAMYFCASSALADNEQFFGPGTRLTVL.

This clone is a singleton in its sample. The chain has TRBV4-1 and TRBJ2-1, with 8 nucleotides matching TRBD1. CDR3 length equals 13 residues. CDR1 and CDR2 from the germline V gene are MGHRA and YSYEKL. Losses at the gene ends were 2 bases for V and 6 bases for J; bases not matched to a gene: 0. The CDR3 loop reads CASSQTGGNEQFF. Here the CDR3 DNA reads TGCGCCAGCAGCCAAACAGGGGGCAATGAGCAGTTCTTC.

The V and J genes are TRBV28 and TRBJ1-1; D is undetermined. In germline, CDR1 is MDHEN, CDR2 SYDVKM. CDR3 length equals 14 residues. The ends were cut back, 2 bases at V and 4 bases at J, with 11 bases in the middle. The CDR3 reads CASSLSNWATEAFF. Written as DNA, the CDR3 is TGTGCCAGCAGTTTAAGTAATTGGGCCACTGAAGCTTTCTTT.

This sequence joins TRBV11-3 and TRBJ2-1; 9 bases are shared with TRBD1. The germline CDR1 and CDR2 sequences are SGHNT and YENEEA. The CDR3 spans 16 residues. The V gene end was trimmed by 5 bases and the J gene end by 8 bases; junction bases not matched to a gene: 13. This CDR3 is CASSPVTGGNSDEQFF. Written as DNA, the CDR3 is TGTGCCAGCAGCCCTGTCACAGGGGGCAATTCGGATGAGCAGTTCTTC.

DNA for the CDR3: TGTGCCAGTAGATACAGGTCCAGCCCTAGCAATCAGCCCCAGCATTTT. Translated, it gives CASRYRSSPSNQPQHF. The chain combines TRBV19 with TRBJ1-5; the D gene is possibly TRBD1 (5 bases). From germline, CDR1 is LNHDA and CDR2 SQIVND (reference sequence). This CDR3 has 16 residues. V gave up 6 bases and J gave up 0 bases, with 15 bases separating them.